This T cell receptor (beta chain) appears in the sequencing data of a study of CD8 T cells in Susac syndrome. Study-level findings and limits: The study conceded that relatively few individuals underwent its TCR sequencing and HLA analysis.

This clonotype was found a few times. As yet, its antigen is unknown. The recently defined diagnostic criteria for definite or probable disease were met by the Susac syndrome patients. V was shortened by 3 bases and J by 3 bases, with 12 bases between the two germline ends. The CDR3 covers 14 residues. Germline V gives CDR1 SQVTM, CDR2 ANQGSEA. It was with random hexamers that about 0.45 to 1 ug RNA was reverse transcribed. In TCRdb, the immunoSEQ multiplex PCR reads were re-called with MiXCR into one record per CDR3 protein. There are roughly 130,000 distinct CDR3 sequences in the sample; around 94% occur only once, and around 0.27% lies in the top ten.

The sample was CD8+ T cells from PBMCs. This clonotype originated in a human donor with Susac syndrome. The V call is TRBV29-1, the J call TRBJ2-1, with a possible D match to TRBD1 (6 bases). In DNA form, the CDR3 reads TGCAGCGTTGATTGGAACAGGGACTACAATGAGCAGTTCTTC. Translation gives CSVDWNRDYNEQFF.